This T cell receptor beta chain comes out of a study of blood T cells in healthy people across ages. This clonotype was seen a single time. Its cognate antigen is unknown. Study-level results: Per million T cells, TCR beta diversity dropped about linearly as age rose. Not knowing donor CMV status may have confounded expanded clonotype changes. Estimates drawn from one million T cells were deemed to understate diversity.

Primers used in a second PCR of roughly 6 to 11 cycles were a sample-barcoded 5' primer and a J-beta primer mix. TCRdb passed the 5' RACE reads through MiXCR, listing each CDR3 protein once. Found here are about 1.4 million distinct CDR3 sequences, roughly 64% of them singletons; the top ten hold about 6.7%. The CDR3 loop spans 13 amino acids. Germline values: CDR1 SQVTM, CDR2 ANQGSEA. The V end was cut by 4 bases, the J end by 1 base, with 8 bases between. This chain links TRBV29-1 with TRBJ1-3; no reliable D call. The TCR was taken from a man aged 18 to 29 in good health. The material sequenced was blood. This chain's CDR3 is CSVAFGSGNTIYF. For the CDR3, the DNA is TGCAGCGTTGCTTTTGGGTCTGGAAACACCATATATTTT.